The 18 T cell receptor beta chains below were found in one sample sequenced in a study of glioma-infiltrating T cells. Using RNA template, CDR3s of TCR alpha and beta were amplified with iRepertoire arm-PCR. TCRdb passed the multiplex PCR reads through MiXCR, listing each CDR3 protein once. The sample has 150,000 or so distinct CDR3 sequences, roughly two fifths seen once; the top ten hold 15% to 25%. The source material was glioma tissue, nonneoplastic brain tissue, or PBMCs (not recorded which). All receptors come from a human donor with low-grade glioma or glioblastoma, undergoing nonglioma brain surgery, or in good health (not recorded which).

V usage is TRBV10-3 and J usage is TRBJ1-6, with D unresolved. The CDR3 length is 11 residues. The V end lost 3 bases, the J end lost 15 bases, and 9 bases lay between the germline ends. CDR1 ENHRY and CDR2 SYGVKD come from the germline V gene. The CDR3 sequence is CAISDNADLHF. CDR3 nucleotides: TGTGCCATCAGTGATAATGCTGACCTCCACTTT.

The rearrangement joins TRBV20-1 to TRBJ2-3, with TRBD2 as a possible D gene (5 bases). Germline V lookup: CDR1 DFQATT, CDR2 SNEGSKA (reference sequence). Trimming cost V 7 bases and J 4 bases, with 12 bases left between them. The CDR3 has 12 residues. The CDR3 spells CSVQRESDTQYF. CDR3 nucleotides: TGCAGTGTACAACGGGAATCAGATACGCAGTATTTT.

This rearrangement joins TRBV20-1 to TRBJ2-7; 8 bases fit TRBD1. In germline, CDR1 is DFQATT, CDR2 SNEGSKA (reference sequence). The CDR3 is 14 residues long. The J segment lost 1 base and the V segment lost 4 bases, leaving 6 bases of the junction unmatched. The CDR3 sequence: CSAKGQGFSYEQYF. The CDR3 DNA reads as TGCAGTGCTAAAGGACAGGGATTTTCCTACGAGCAGTACTTC.

In DNA form, the CDR3 reads TGTGCCAGCAGTCCCGGGACAGGGAACACCTACGAGCAGTACTTC. Residues: CASSPGTGNTYEQYF. The rearrangement joins TRBV6-1 to TRBJ2-7, with TRBD1 identical over 9 bases. Germline lookup yields CDR1 MNHNS and CDR2 SASEGT. The CDR3 is made up of 15 amino acids. V shed 5 bases, J shed 2 bases, and the junction held 7 bases outside the gene matches.

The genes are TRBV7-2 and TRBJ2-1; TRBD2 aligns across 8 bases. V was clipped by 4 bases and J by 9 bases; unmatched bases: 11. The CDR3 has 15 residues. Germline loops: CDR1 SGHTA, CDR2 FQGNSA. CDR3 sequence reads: CASSSRTSRSAEQFF. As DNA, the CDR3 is TGTGCCAGCAGCTCCCGGACTAGCAGATCGGCTGAGCAGTTCTTC.

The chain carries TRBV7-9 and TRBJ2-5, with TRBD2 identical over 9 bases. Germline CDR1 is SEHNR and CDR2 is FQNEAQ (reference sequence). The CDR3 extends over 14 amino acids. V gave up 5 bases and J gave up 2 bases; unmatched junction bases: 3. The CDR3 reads CASSTTSGQETQYF. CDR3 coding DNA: TGTGCCAGCAGCACGACTAGCGGACAAGAGACCCAGTACTTC.

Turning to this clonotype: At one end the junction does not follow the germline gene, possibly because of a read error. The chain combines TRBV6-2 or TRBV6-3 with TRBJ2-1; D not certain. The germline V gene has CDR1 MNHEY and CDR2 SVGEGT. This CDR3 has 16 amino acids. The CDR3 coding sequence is TGTGCCAGCAGGGGGTTCGAGGCCCATACTTACAATGGGCAGTTCTTC. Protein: CASRGFEAHTYNGQFF.

CDR3 nucleotide sequence: TGTGCCAGCAGTTACGACGGGAGCTCCTACAATGAGCAGTTCTTC. It specifies CASSYDGSSYNEQFF. The gene calls are TRBV6-6 and TRBJ2-1, with a tentative D call TRBD2 (6 bases). V was clipped by 2 bases and J by 0 bases, with 8 bases between them. This CDR3 has 15 amino acids. CDR1 is MNHNY, CDR2 SVGAGI, per germline (reference sequence).

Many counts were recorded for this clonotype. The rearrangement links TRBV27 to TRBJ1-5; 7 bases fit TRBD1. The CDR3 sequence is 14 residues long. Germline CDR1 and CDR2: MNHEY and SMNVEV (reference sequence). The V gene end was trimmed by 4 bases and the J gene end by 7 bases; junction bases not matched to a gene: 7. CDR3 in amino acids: CASSSRQGSQPQHF. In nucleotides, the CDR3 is TGTGCCAGCAGTTCCCGACAGGGCAGCCAGCCCCAGCATTTT.

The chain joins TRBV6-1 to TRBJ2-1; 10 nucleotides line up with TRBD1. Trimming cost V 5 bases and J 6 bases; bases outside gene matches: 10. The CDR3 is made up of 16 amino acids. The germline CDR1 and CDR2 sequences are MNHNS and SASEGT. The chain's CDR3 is CASSTRQGATPNEQFF. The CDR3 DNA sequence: TGTGCCAGCAGTACCCGACAGGGGGCAACCCCCAATGAGCAGTTCTTC.

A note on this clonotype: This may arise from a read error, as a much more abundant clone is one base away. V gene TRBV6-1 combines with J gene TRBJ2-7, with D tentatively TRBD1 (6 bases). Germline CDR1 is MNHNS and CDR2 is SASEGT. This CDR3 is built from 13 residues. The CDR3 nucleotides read TGTGCCAGCAGGGTGGGGGCTTCCTACGGGCAGTACTTC. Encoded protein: CASRVGASYGQYF.

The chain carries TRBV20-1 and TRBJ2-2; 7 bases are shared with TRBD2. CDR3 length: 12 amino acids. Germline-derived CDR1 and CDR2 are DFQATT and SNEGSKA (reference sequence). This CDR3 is CSSRSGVGELFF. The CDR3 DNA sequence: TGCAGCTCGAGAAGCGGGGTCGGGGAGCTGTTTTTT.

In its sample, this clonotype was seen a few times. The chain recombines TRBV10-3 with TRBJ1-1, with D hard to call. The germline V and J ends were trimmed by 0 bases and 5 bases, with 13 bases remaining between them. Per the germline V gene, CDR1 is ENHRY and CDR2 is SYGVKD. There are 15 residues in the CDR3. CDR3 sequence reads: CAISESTLGGTEAFF. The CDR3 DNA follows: TGTGCCATCAGTGAGTCCACCTTAGGAGGAACTGAAGCTTTCTTT.

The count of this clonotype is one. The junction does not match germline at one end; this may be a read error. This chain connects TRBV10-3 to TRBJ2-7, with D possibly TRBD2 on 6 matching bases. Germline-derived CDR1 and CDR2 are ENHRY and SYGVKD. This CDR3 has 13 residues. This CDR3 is CASSRGRDYEQYF. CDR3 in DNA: TGTGCCAGCAGTCGCGGGCGGGACTACGAGCAGTACTTC.

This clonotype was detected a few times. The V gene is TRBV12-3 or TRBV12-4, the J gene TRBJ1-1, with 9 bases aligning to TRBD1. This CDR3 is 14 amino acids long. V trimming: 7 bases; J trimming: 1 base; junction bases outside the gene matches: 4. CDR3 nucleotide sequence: TGTGCCAGCACCTGGACAGGGGCGAACACTGAAGCTTTCTTT. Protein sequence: CASTWTGANTEAFF.

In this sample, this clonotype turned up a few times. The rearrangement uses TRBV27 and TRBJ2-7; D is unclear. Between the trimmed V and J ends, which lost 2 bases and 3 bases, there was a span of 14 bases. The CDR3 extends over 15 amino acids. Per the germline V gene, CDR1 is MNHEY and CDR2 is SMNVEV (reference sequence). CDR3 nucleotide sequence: TGTGCCAGCAGTTTAGTAGGTAGAAAATTCTACGAGCAGTACTTC. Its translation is CASSLVGRKFYEQYF.

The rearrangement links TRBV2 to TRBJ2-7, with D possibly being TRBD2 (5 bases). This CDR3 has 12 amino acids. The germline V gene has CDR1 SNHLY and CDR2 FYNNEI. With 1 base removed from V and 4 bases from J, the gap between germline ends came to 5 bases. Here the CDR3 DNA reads TGTGCCAGCAGTGAAGGCGGGTACGAGCAGTACTTC. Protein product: CASSEGGYEQYF.

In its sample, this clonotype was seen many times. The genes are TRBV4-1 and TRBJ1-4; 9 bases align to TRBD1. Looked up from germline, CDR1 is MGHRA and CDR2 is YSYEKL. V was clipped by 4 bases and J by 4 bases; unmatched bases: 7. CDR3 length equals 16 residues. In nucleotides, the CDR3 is TGCGCCAGCAGCCGCGTGGCGGGACAGGGTAATGAAAAACTGTTTTTT. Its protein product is CASSRVAGQGNEKLFF.